The 20 T cell receptor beta chains below come from one sample, sequenced in a study of cytomegalovirus exposure and HLA in healthy donors. The PCR contained 60 Vbeta and 13 Jbeta primers. Measured with immunoSEQ multiplex PCR; TCRdb has only the in-frame clones, and not every one. This sample has around 130,000 clones, with less than 85% found just once. Material for sequencing was PBMCs. The receptors derive from a woman between 35 and 50 years old in good health and CMV-seropositive.

The gene calls are TRBV7-2 and TRBJ1-1; D unresolved. V lost 1 base and J 0 bases, leaving 9 bases between the germline ends. Germline V gene lookup returns CDR1 SGHTA and CDR2 FQGNSA. The CDR3 covers 15 residues. CDR3 region: CASSLVPGVNTEAFF. The CDR3 nucleotides are TGTGCCAGCAGCTTAGTCCCCGGGGTGAACACTGAAGCTTTCTTT.

The V gene is TRBV11-3, the J gene TRBJ2-1; D possibly corresponds to TRBD1 (5 bases). The germline CDR1 and CDR2 sequences are SGHNT and YENEEA. The CDR3 totals 14 residues. V was clipped by 4 bases and J by 10 bases, with 17 bases between them. The CDR3 nucleotides are TGTGCCAGCAGCTGGGGCAGGCCAAGCAGGGAGCAGTTCTTC. Protein: CASSWGRPSREQFF.

The rearrangement joins TRBV4-3 to TRBJ2-7; 14 bases align to TRBD2. The CDR3 spans 15 residues. With V trimmed by 3 bases and J by 2 bases, 0 bases remained unmatched. CDR1 and CDR2 from the germline V gene are LGHNA and YSLEER. The CDR3 nucleotides are TGCGCCAGCAGCCAGGGACTAGCGGGGGCCTACGAGCAGTACTTC. Amino acid sequence: CASSQGLAGAYEQYF.

This clone was counted only a few times. The J gene is TRBJ2-7, the V gene TRBV5-8; no definite D call. The CDR3 consists of 13 residues. Germline V lookup: CDR1 SGHTS, CDR2 YDEGEE. V gave up 0 bases and J gave up 4 bases, with 8 bases separating them. CDR3 DNA: TGTGCCAGCAGCTTGGGTAGCTCTTACGAGCAGTACTTC. It specifies CASSLGSSYEQYF. The complete variable domain, with remaining parts taken from reference TRBV5-8 and TRBJ2-7, reads EAGVTQSPTHLIKTRGQQATLRCSPISGHTSVYWYQQALGLGLQFLLWYDEGEERNRGNFPPRFSGRQFPNYSSELNVNALELEDSALYLCASSLGSSYEQYFGPGTRLTVT.

A few counts support this clone. V and J are TRBV7-9 and TRBJ2-2; perhaps TRBD2 as D (6 bases). Germline lookup yields CDR1 SEHNR and CDR2 FQNEAQ (reference sequence). The CDR3 loop spans 14 amino acids. The V end was cut by 0 bases, the J end by 7 bases, with 9 bases between. The CDR3 coding sequence is TGTGCCAGCAGCTTAGCGTGGGGGGTCGGGGAGCTGTTTTTT. The encoded protein is CASSLAWGVGELFF.

The chain carries TRBV6-5 and TRBJ2-5; D perhaps matches TRBD2 (5 bases). Matching the DNA end better, TRBJ2-7 makes the J call doubtful. This CDR3 contains 14 residues. Germline-derived CDR1 and CDR2 are MNHEY and SVGAGI. The CDR3, as DNA: TGTGCCAGCAGTGGGAGCCCCGGAAGATACGAGCAGTACTTC. Protein sequence: CASSGSPGRYEQYF.

The J gene is TRBJ2-7, the V gene TRBV19, with D perhaps matching TRBD1 (6 bases). This CDR3 is 15 amino acids long. Germline V gives CDR1 LNHDA, CDR2 SQIVND (reference sequence). The germline V and J ends were trimmed by 1 base and 2 bases, with 12 bases remaining between them. The CDR3: CASSIVGDITYEQYF. CDR3 nucleotides: TGTGCCAGTAGTATAGTAGGGGACATTACCTACGAGCAGTACTTC.

The V call is TRBV6-6, the J call TRBJ2-1; 8 bases are a match to TRBD2. Germline CDR1 is MNHNY and CDR2 is SVGAGI (reference sequence). The CDR3 extends over 16 amino acids. V gave up 6 bases and J gave up 3 bases; unmatched junction bases: 10. CDR3 region: CASSRPRGGDYNEQFF. The CDR3 DNA reads as TGTGCCAGCAGCCGACCCCGGGGGGGGGACTACAATGAGCAGTTCTTC.

The rearrangement joins TRBV4-2 to TRBJ1-2, with TRBD1 identical over 12 bases. The CDR3 extends over 18 amino acids. V was pared by 2 bases and J by 5 bases, with 12 bases of the junction left unmatched. Germline values: CDR1 LGHNA, CDR2 YNFKEQ. Written as DNA, the CDR3 is TGTGCCAGCAGCCAACTGAACACCGGGACAGGGGGCCGGTATGGCTACACCTTC. Its protein is CASSQLNTGTGGRYGYTF.

The rearrangement uses TRBV29-1 and TRBJ2-5, with D tentatively TRBD2 (5 bases). CDR1 is SQVTM, CDR2 ANQGSEA, per germline. The germline V and J ends were trimmed by 0 bases and 3 bases, with 11 bases remaining between them. This CDR3 contains 14 residues. The CDR3 region has the DNA TGCAGCGTTGAAGAAGGGAGCCTCAAAGAGACCCAGTACTTC. Protein sequence: CSVEEGSLKETQYF.

The V call is TRBV25-1, the J call TRBJ1-2; D is perhaps TRBD1 (5 bases). CDR3 length: 14 residues. Germline values: CDR1 MGHDK, CDR2 SYGVNS. The V end lost 3 bases, the J end lost 8 bases, and 16 bases lay between the germline ends. The CDR3 DNA reads as TGTGCCAGCAGTGACCCCGCTGGGAGGGGAGGCTACACCTTC. It codes for CASSDPAGRGGYTF.

This clone was counted a few times. The rearrangement uses TRBV7-9 and TRBJ2-7, with TRBD1 matching 10 bases. This CDR3 is built from 17 residues. With V trimmed by 5 bases and J by 4 bases, 14 bases remained unmatched. Germline-derived CDR1 and CDR2 are SEHNR and FQNEAQ (reference sequence). The CDR3 DNA reads TGTGCCAGCAGCGACCGGGACAGGGGCCGATTACCATACGAGCAGTACTTC. Its translation is CASSDRDRGRLPYEQYF. Together with reference TRBV7-9 and TRBJ2-7, the CDR3 gives the full variable domain: DTGVSQNPRHKITKRGQNVTFRCDPISEHNRLYWYRQTLGQGPEFLTYFQNEAQLEKSRLLSDRFSAERPKGSFSTLEIQRTEQGDSAMYLCASSDRDRGRLPYEQYFGPGTRLTVT.

This chain links TRBV11-2 with TRBJ1-5, with 11 bases lining up with TRBD1. V lost 5 bases to trimming and J lost 9 bases; unmatched junction nucleotides: 6. CDR1 and CDR2 (germline): SGHAT, FQNNGV. The CDR3 spans 14 residues. CDR3 sequence reads: CASSQGQGARPQHF. The CDR3 DNA reads as TGTGCCAGCAGCCAAGGACAGGGGGCGAGGCCCCAGCATTTT.

This clone was picked up a small number of times. The chain uses TRBV9 and TRBJ2-2; 15 nucleotides line up with TRBD2. Looked up from germline, CDR1 is SGDLS and CDR2 is YYNGEE. There are 16 residues in the CDR3. Losses at the gene ends were 3 bases for V and 7 bases for J; bases not matched to a gene: 4. CDR3 sequence: CASSAGLAGGRGELFF. Here the CDR3 DNA reads TGTGCCAGCAGCGCGGGACTAGCGGGGGGCCGCGGGGAGCTGTTTTTT.

In its sample, this clone was seen a few times. The V call is TRBV18, the J call TRBJ2-3; possibly TRBD1 for D (6 bases). Trimming removed 0 bases at V and 4 bases at J, with 8 bases between. This CDR3 comprises 14 residues. Looked up from germline, CDR1 is KGHSH and CDR2 is LQKENI. The CDR3 here is CASSPPTGSDTQYF. DNA for the CDR3: TGTGCCAGCTCACCACCAACAGGGTCAGATACGCAGTATTTT.

This clone was seen a single time. The CDR3: CAWSVLRQDYGYTF. CDR3 coding DNA: TGTGCCTGGAGTGTACTCAGGCAGGACTATGGCTACACCTTC. The rearrangement joins TRBV30 to TRBJ1-2, with D hard to call. V lost 0 bases, J lost 3 bases, and 11 bases lay in between. The CDR3 has 14 amino acids. CDR1 is GTSNPN and CDR2 is SVGIG in the germline V gene (reference sequence).

This chain connects TRBV15 to TRBJ1-1, with a weak D call TRBD1 (5 bases). The germline V gene encodes CDR1 LNHNV and CDR2 YYDKDF (reference sequence). V was pared by 5 bases and J by 2 bases, with 12 bases between. The CDR3 is 14 amino acids. CDR3 sequence: CATSRAGLNTEAFF. The CDR3 DNA sequence: TGTGCCACCAGCCGCGCAGGGCTCAACACTGAAGCTTTCTTT.

The V gene is TRBV27, the J gene TRBJ2-5, with 7 nucleotides matching TRBD1. J was trimmed by 7 bases and V by 6 bases; bases with no gene match: 17. The length of the CDR3 is 16 residues. Per germline, CDR1 MNHEY and CDR2 SMNVEV (reference sequence). CDR3 nucleotides: TGTGCCAGCAGCCTCCAATCGACAGGGAGTTTGGCGACCCAGTACTTC. Protein: CASSLQSTGSLATQYF.

V usage is TRBV4-1 and J usage is TRBJ2-6, with 7 nucleotides matching TRBD1. The CDR3 consists of 19 residues. Germline CDR1 reads MGHRA; CDR2 reads YSYEKL. The trim removed 0 bases at V and 4 bases at J, leaving 12 bases unmatched. The CDR3 sequence: CASSQDLPQGSVGANVLTF. The CDR3 bases are TGCGCCAGCAGCCAAGATTTGCCACAGGGGTCGGTCGGGGCCAACGTCCTGACTTTC.

This clone was observed once. The chain carries TRBV5-6 and TRBJ2-1; 8 nucleotides line up with TRBD2. The CDR3 is 14 amino acids. V lost 3 bases, J lost 4 bases, and 3 bases stayed unmatched. Per the germline V gene, CDR1 is SGHDT and CDR2 is YYEEEE. The CDR3 region has the DNA TGTGCCAGCAGCTCGACTAGCGCTTACAATGAGCAGTTCTTC. Its translation is CASSSTSAYNEQFF.